These T cell receptor beta chains were read from a single sample in a study of shared clonotypes between healthy human individuals. Profiled with immunoSEQ multiplex PCR; TCRdb holds only in-frame clones, not every one. The repertoire consists of about 510,000 clones, with approximately 95% occurring once and the leading ten covering approximately 0.06%. Sequencing used naive CD4+ T cells sorted from blood. The receptors shown here come from a woman aged 30 to 39 in good health. CDR3s include the opening cysteine and the closing phenylalanine or tryptophan. A D gene is named only where the DNA matches it firmly. Only part of the rows carry a size: once, few, many, or a class if the clone is expanded.

NA	TRBV29-1	TRBJ2-1	NA	CSVFSFSEQFF	TGCAGCGTTTTCAGCTTTTCTGAGCAGTTCTTC
NA	TRBV5-4	TRBJ2-7	NA	CASSLALAYEQYF	TGTGCCAGCAGCTTGGCACTAGCTTACGAGCAGTACTTC
NA	TRBV7-8	TRBJ2-3	TRBD1	CASSTRGPDTQYF	TGTGCCAGCAGTACCAGGGGGCCAGATACGCAGTATTTT
NA	TRBV29-1	TRBJ1-1	NA	CSVGRNMMNTEAFF	TGCAGCGTTGGAAGAAATATGATGAACACTGAAGCTTTCTTT
NA	TRBV11-2	TRBJ2-3	NA	CASSLVLGRGTSTDTQYF	TGTGCCAGCAGCTTAGTTCTGGGTCGGGGGACTAGCACAGATACGCAGTATTTT
NA	TRBV18	TRBJ2-5	NA	CASSGPTPDSGKETQYF	TGTGCCAGCTCAGGCCCAACGCCGGACAGTGGGAAAGAGACCCAGTACTTC
NA	TRBV18	TRBJ2-3	NA	CASSAGTGRLDTQYF	TGTGCCAGCTCCGCCGGGACTGGCCGTTTGGATACGCAGTATTTT
NA	TRBV6-5	TRBJ1-5	NA	CASSYSMGSNQPQHF	TGTGCCAGCAGTTACTCGATGGGTAGCAATCAGCCCCAGCATTTT
few	TRBV29-1	TRBJ1-1	TRBD1	CSVVRGYGAFF	TGCAGCGTAGTCAGGGGGTACGGAGCTTTCTTT
NA	TRBV6-6	TRBJ1-3	NA	CASSYSAVSGNTIYF	TGTGCCAGCAGTTACTCGGCAGTCTCTGGAAACACCATATATTTT
NA	TRBV5-1	TRBJ1-1	NA	CASSSGTPISTEAFF	TGCGCCAGCAGCTCCGGGACCCCCATATCCACTGAAGCTTTCTTT
NA	TRBV19	TRBJ2-1	TRBD1	CASSTTGGRYNEQFF	TGTGCCAGTAGTACCACAGGGGGCCGCTACAATGAGCAGTTCTTC
NA	TRBV6-1	TRBJ1-1	NA	CASKFTVNTEAFF	TGTGCCAGCAAATTTACCGTGAACACTGAAGCTTTCTTT
NA	TRBV11-2	TRBJ1-3	NA	CASSRARDGNTIYF	TGTGCCAGCAGCCGCGCCAGGGACGGAAACACCATATATTTT
NA	TRBV15	TRBJ2-7	TRBD1	CATSRGDRSYEQYF	TGTGCCACCAGCAGAGGGGACAGGTCCTACGAGCAGTACTTC
NA	TRBV10-3	TRBJ2-3	TRBD2	CAIRDASGTTDTQYF	TGTGCCATCAGAGACGCTAGCGGAACCACAGATACGCAGTATTTT
NA	TRBV10-2	TRBJ2-7	NA	CASSEYGDNYEQYF	TGCGCCAGCAGTGAGTACGGGGACAACTACGAGCAGTACTTC
NA	TRBV6-6	TRBJ2-7	NA	CASRRTPLSYEQYF	TGTGCCAGCAGGAGGACGCCGCTCTCCTACGAGCAGTACTTC
NA	TRBV29-1	TRBJ1-1	NA	CSVSGRLNTEAFF	TGCAGCGTCTCGGGCAGGCTGAACACTGAAGCTTTCTTT
NA	TRBV7-9	TRBJ1-1	NA	CASLRGRNTEAFF	TGTGCCAGCCTCCGGGGACGGAACACTGAAGCTTTCTTT
NA	TRBV5-4	TRBJ2-6	TRBD2	CASSSQAGGVTGANVLTF	TGTGCCAGCAGCTCGCAAGCGGGAGGTGTAACTGGGGCCAACGTCCTGACTTTC
NA	TRBV6-5	TRBJ2-7	TRBD2	CASKDTSGRRYEQYF	TGTGCCAGCAAAGACACTAGCGGGAGGAGATACGAGCAGTACTTC
NA	TRBV2	TRBJ1-2	NA	CASSDLAGAGYTF	TGTGCCAGCAGTGATCTAGCAGGGGCTGGCTACACCTTC
once	TRBV30	TRBJ2-5	NA	CACGYGGGGETQYF	TGTGCCTGTGGATATGGGGGAGGGGGGGAGACCCAGTACTTC
NA	TRBV28	TRBJ1-1	NA	CASSLGHPNTEAFF	TGTGCCAGCAGTCTGGGACACCCGAACACTGAAGCTTTCTTT
NA	TRBV5-1	TRBJ2-6	NA	CASSFISREGANVLTF	TGCGCCAGCAGCTTCATTTCTCGGGAGGGGGCCAACGTCCTGACTTTC
NA	TRBV2	TRBJ2-7	NA	CASSEGSYEQYF	TGTGCCAGCAGTGAAGGGTCCTACGAGCAGTACTTC
NA	TRBV27	TRBJ2-1	NA	CASSLLMPPKHNEQFF	TGTGCCAGCAGTTTACTAATGCCCCCAAAGCACAATGAGCAGTTCTTC
NA	TRBV2	TRBJ2-7	TRBD1	CASSEGRTGPVYEQYF	TGTGCCAGCAGTGAAGGACGGACAGGCCCTGTATACGAGCAGTACTTC
NA	TRBV19	TRBJ1-5	TRBD1	CASSVGQGRIYSNQPQHF	TGTGCCAGTAGTGTCGGACAGGGGCGCATCTATAGCAATCAGCCCCAGCATTTT
once	TRBV7-9	TRBJ2-2	TRBD1	CASNQDRGYTGELFF	TGTGCCAGCAACCAGGACAGGGGCTACACCGGGGAGCTGTTTTTT
NA	TRBV15	TRBJ1-5	NA	CATSRGEGNQPQHF	TGTGCCACCAGCAGAGGGGAAGGGAATCAGCCCCAGCATTTT
once	TRBV28	TRBJ1-2	NA	CASSLRTDYGYTF	TGTGCCAGCAGTTTACGGACAGACTATGGCTACACCTTC
NA	TRBV20-1	TRBJ2-3	NA	CSALWGDTQYF	TGCAGCGCACTCTGGGGGGATACGCAGTATTTT
NA	TRBV28	TRBJ2-3	TRBD2	CASSLSGRATDTQYF	TGTGCCAGCAGTTTAAGCGGGAGGGCCACAGATACGCAGTATTTT
NA	TRBV19	TRBJ2-1	TRBD2	CASSIEQSGRARNEQFF	TGTGCCAGTAGTATAGAACAAAGCGGGAGGGCGAGGAATGAGCAGTTCTTC
NA	TRBV18	TRBJ1-2	TRBD1	CASSPTPGTVGYTF	TGTGCCAGCTCCCCAACCCCTGGGACAGTTGGCTACACCTTC
NA	TRBV28	TRBJ1-5	NA	CASRRTYNQPQHF	TGTGCCAGCCGCCGCACCTACAATCAGCCCCAGCATTTT
NA	TRBV7-2	TRBJ2-3	NA	CASSSGWADTQYF	TGTGCCAGCAGCTCGGGGTGGGCAGATACGCAGTATTTT
NA	TRBV27	TRBJ2-1	TRBD2	CASSGTSGRGLNEQFF	TGTGCCAGCAGTGGAACTAGCGGGAGGGGGTTGAATGAGCAGTTCTTC
NA	TRBV27	TRBJ1-2	TRBD1	CARRQGVAYGYTF	TGTGCCAGGAGACAGGGGGTCGCTTACGGCTACACCTTC
NA	TRBV27	TRBJ1-5	NA	CASSLRVAQPQHF	TGTGCCAGCAGTTTAAGGGTAGCTCAGCCCCAGCATTTT
NA	TRBV7-9	TRBJ2-1	NA	CASSLGFEQFF	TGTGCCAGCAGCTTAGGGTTTGAGCAGTTCTTC
NA	TRBV28	TRBJ2-3	NA	CASSQVGASTDTQYF	TGTGCCAGCAGCCAGGTTGGAGCTAGCACAGATACGCAGTATTTT
NA	TRBV5-6	TRBJ1-6	NA	CASSLLDRDNSPLHF	TGTGCCAGCAGCTTGCTGGACAGAGACAATTCACCCCTCCACTTT